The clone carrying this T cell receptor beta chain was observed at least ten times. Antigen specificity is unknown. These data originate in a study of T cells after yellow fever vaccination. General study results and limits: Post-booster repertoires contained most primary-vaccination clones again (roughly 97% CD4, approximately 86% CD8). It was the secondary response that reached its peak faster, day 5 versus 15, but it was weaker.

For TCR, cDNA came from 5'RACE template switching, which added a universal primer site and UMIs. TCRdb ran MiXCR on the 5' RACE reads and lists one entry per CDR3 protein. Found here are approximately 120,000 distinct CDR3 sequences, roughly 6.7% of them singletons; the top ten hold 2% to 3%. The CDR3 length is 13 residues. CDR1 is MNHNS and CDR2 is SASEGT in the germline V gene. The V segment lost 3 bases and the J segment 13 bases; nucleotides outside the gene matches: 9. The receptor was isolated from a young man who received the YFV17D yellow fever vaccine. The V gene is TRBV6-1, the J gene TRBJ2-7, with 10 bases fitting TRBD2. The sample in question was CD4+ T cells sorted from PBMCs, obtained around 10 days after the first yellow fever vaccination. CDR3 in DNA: TGTGCCAGCAGTGAGGTGACTAGCGGGTGGCTATACGTC. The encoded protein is CASSEVTSGWLYV.